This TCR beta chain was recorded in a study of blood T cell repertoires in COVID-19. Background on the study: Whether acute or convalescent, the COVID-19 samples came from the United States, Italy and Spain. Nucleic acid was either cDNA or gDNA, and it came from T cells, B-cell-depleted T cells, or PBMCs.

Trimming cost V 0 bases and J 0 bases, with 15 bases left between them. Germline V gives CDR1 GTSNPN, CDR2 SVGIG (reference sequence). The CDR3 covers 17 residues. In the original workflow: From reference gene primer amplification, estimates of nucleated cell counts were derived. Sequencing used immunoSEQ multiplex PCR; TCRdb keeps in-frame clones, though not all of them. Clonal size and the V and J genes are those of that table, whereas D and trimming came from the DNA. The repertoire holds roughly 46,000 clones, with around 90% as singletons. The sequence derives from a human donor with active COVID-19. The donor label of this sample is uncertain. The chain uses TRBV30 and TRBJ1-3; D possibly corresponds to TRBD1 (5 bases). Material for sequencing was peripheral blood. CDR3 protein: CAWSVEGAILSGNTIYF. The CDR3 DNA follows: TGTGCCTGGAGTGTAGAAGGGGCCATTCTCTCTGGAAACACCATATATTTT.